This TCR beta chain emerged from a study of cytomegalovirus exposure and HLA in healthy donors. Findings of the study overall: In a later analysis, V- and J-gene trimming of beta chains associated with a DCLRE1C missense variant, replicated independently.

In its sample, this clone was seen once. No antigen is known for it. It was with 60 Vbeta and 13 Jbeta primers that the PCR ran. This table comes from immunoSEQ multiplex PCR, and its TCRdb copy is limited to in-frame clones, with some not included. The data hold approximately 190,000 clones, with roughly 80% observed a single time. What was sequenced was PBMCs. This TCR was recovered from a woman between 18 and 29 years old in good health and CMV-seronegative.

CDR3 loop: CASSHLRDKVYEQYF. Here the CDR3 DNA reads TGTGCCAGCAGCCATCTCCGGGACAAGGTCTACGAGCAGTACTTC. The chain uses TRBV28 and TRBJ2-7, with D perhaps matching TRBD1 (6 bases). CDR3 length equals 15 residues. Trimming took 6 bases from V and 3 from J, leaving 18 bases between them. Germline V CDR1 and CDR2: MDHEN, SYDVKM.